Below, 21 T cell receptor beta chains from the same sample are listed, as sequenced in a study of pediatric ulcerative colitis. Profiled with immunoSEQ multiplex PCR; TCRdb holds only in-frame clones, not every one. The table includes 50,000 to 65,000 clones, roughly nine tenths detected once. Sequencing was performed on blood. These TCRs come from a boy aged 5-17 years with severe ulcerative colitis.

The chain employs TRBV19 and TRBJ2-7, with D possibly matching TRBD2 (6 bases). V was trimmed by 4 bases and J by 2 bases, leaving 15 bases between them. The CDR3 contains 15 residues. Germline V gene data show CDR1 as LNHDA and CDR2 as SQIVND (reference sequence). The DNA of the CDR3 is TGTGCCAGTAGTAATATGCGGGACGGTCCCTACGAGCAGTACTTC. The encoded protein is CASSNMRDGPYEQYF.

This clone was found once. The V and J genes are TRBV6-6 and TRBJ2-7; 9 bases match TRBD2. Germline CDR1 is MNHNY and CDR2 is SVGAGI (reference sequence). The CDR3 has 16 residues. V lost 5 bases and J lost 2; bases outside the gene matches: 10. CDR3 nucleotides: TGTGCCAGCAGTCCCGGGCCTAGCGGGAACCCCTACGAGCAGTACTTC. Its translation: CASSPGPSGNPYEQYF.

This clone was picked up one time. The chain uses TRBV5-4 and TRBJ2-1, with D possibly TRBD2 on 5 matching bases. This CDR3 is 15 amino acids long. V lost 1 base and J 3 bases, leaving 11 bases between the germline ends. The V gene's germline CDR1 is SGHNT and CDR2 YYREEE (reference sequence). The CDR3 DNA reads as TGTGCCAGCAGCTTGTTGCGTAGCGACTACAATGAGCAGTTCTTC. Residues: CASSLLRSDYNEQFF.

This chain connects TRBV5-4 to TRBJ2-1; D is tentatively TRBD1 or TRBD2 (5 bases each). Per germline, CDR1 SGHNT and CDR2 YYREEE (reference sequence). This CDR3 has 14 amino acids. Trimming pared 6 bases from V and 5 bases from J, leaving 15 bases between. As DNA, the CDR3 is TGTGCCAGCACCGTCCCCGGGACGAACAATGAGCAGTTCTTC. This codes for CASTVPGTNNEQFF.

This sequence joins TRBV7-6 and TRBJ2-7; 11 bases are shared with TRBD2. Germline CDR1 reads SGHVS; CDR2 reads FNYEAQ. Trimming at V came to 5 bases and at J to 2 bases, leaving 2 bases not matched to a gene. CDR3 length: 14 amino acids. The CDR3 loop reads CASSEGLAAYEQYF. CDR3 bases: TGTGCCAGCAGCGAGGGACTAGCGGCCTACGAGCAGTACTTC.

The chain is built from TRBV13 and TRBJ1-3; no definite D call. V gave up 0 bases and J gave up 0 bases, with 6 bases separating them. Germline loops: CDR1 PRHDT, CDR2 FYEKMQ (reference sequence). This CDR3 contains 15 residues. The CDR3 DNA follows: TGTGCCAGCAGCTTAGGAGGGCGCTCTGGAAACACCATATATTTT. This codes for CASSLGGRSGNTIYF.

This chain uses TRBV7-2 with TRBJ2-7; a weak D match, TRBD1 (6 bases). The CDR3 runs 14 residues. CDR1 is SGHTA and CDR2 is FQGNSA in the germline V gene. Deletions cut 7 bases from V and 3 bases from J, with 16 bases between. The chain's CDR3 is CASNPTGYGYEQYF. DNA of the CDR3: TGTGCCAGCAACCCAACAGGGTACGGCTACGAGCAGTACTTC.

The DNA for the CDR3 is TGTGCCAGTAGTTCCACTCGTAGCGGGAGCTACGAGCAGTACTTC. Translation: CASSSTRSGSYEQYF. The chain carries TRBV19 and TRBJ2-7, with 9 bases identical to TRBD2. Unmatched junction bases numbered 8, after V lost 5 bases and J lost 3 bases. The CDR3 is 15 residues long. Looked up from germline, CDR1 is LNHDA and CDR2 is SQIVND (reference sequence).

J is TRBJ1-2 and V is TRBV19; TRBD1 agrees at 8 bases. The germline CDR1 and CDR2 sequences are LNHDA and SQIVND (reference sequence). Germline trimming cut 5 bases from V and 4 bases from J; bases unmatched to any gene: 15. The CDR3 contains 17 residues. CDR3 DNA sequence: TGTGCCAGTAGTGATCCACTGGGCAGGGGGCGAGGCTATGGCTACACCTTC. This sequence encodes CASSDPLGRGRGYGYTF.

This chain links TRBV5-4 with TRBJ1-1; D not resolved. Per the germline V gene, CDR1 is SGHNT and CDR2 is YYREEE (reference sequence). V was trimmed by 0 bases and J by 0 bases, leaving 9 bases between them. CDR3 length equals 15 residues. CDR3 coding DNA: TGTGCCAGCAGCTTGGTTTTGGGCATGAACACTGAAGCTTTCTTT. Amino acid sequence: CASSLVLGMNTEAFF.

The chain employs TRBV2 and TRBJ2-7; 11 bases match TRBD1. This CDR3 contains 15 residues. Germline CDR1 reads SNHLY; CDR2 reads FYNNEI. V dropped 4 bases and J dropped 2; count of bases not matched to a gene: 4. CDR3 bases: TGTGCCAGCAGTGCCGGGACAGGGGGACCCTACGAGCAGTACTTC. Translating gives CASSAGTGGPYEQYF.

The chain has TRBV7-2 and TRBJ1-5; 7 bases agree with TRBD1. In germline, CDR1 is SGHTA, CDR2 FQGNSA. There are 15 residues in the CDR3. After removal of 3 bases from V and 2 bases from J, the junction contained 4 bases not matched to a gene. The CDR3 region has the DNA TGTGCCAGCAGCTTTAACAGGGGTGGCAATCAGCCCCAGCATTTT. Residues: CASSFNRGGNQPQHF.

This rearrangement joins TRBV10-1 to TRBJ1-3, with unresolved D. In germline, CDR1 is WNHNN, CDR2 SYGVQD (reference sequence). V was clipped by 6 bases and J by 0 bases, with 6 bases between them. The CDR3 spans 13 residues. CDR3 sequence (DNA): TGCGCCAGCAGGGACGGCTCTGGAAACACCATATATTTT. Protein sequence: CASRDGSGNTIYF.

This clone was seen more than once but under ten times. The junction shows a germline mismatch at one end, possibly a read error. The rearrangement links TRBV2 to TRBJ2-2; 8 nucleotides match TRBD2. Germline V gene data show CDR1 as SNHLY and CDR2 as FYNNEI. The CDR3 loop spans 15 amino acids. CDR3 nucleotide sequence: TGTGTCAGCAGGGCTCTAGCGGGCAACACCGGGGAGCTGTTTTTT. Its protein is CVSRALAGNTGELFF.

The chain is built from TRBV9 and TRBJ2-3; D ambiguous. Germline V gene sequence: CDR1 SGDLS, CDR2 YYNGEE. This CDR3 contains 14 residues. V was pared by 2 bases and J by 0 bases, with 7 bases between. CDR3 in DNA: TGTGCCAGCAGCGTTTTTCCTAGCACAGATACGCAGTATTTT. Translation: CASSVFPSTDTQYF.

The chain employs TRBV7-9 and TRBJ1-3; D not resolved. Trimming pared 2 bases from V and 2 bases from J, leaving 7 bases between. The germline V gene has CDR1 SEHNR and CDR2 FQNEAQ (reference sequence). The CDR3 is made up of 14 amino acids. Here the CDR3 DNA reads TGTGCCAGCAGCTTATTAGGTACTGGAAACACCATATATTTT. This translates into CASSLLGTGNTIYF.

The V and J genes are TRBV9 and TRBJ2-1; possibly TRBD2 for D (6 bases). Germline CDR1 is SGDLS and CDR2 is YYNGEE. The CDR3 is 15 residues long. V gave up 0 bases and J gave up 6 bases, with 13 bases separating them. CDR3 protein: CASSVVPGAANEQFF. Here the CDR3 DNA reads TGTGCCAGCAGCGTAGTTCCGGGAGCGGCCAATGAGCAGTTCTTC.

This chain uses TRBV5-1 with TRBJ2-5; unclear D gene. The germline V gene has CDR1 SGHRS and CDR2 YFSETQ. CDR3 length: 12 residues. The V end was cut by 4 bases, the J end by 2 bases, with 6 bases between. The CDR3 region has the DNA TGCGCCAGCAGCCGGGTTCAAGAGACCCAGTACTTC. As protein: CASSRVQETQYF.

The V gene is TRBV7-9, the J gene TRBJ2-1; possible D gene TRBD2, 7 bases. Germline V gene sequence: CDR1 SEHNR, CDR2 FQNEAQ (reference sequence). V shed 5 bases and J shed 0 bases, with 17 bases lying between them. This CDR3 is 17 amino acids long. The CDR3 loop reads CASSTPQAGASYNEQFF. The DNA for the CDR3 is TGTGCCAGCAGCACACCACAGGCGGGGGCCTCCTACAATGAGCAGTTCTTC.

Here the CDR3 DNA reads TGCAGCTCCTCGGACAGGTCTAGCACAGATACGCAGTATTTT. As protein: CSSSDRSSTDTQYF. The V gene is TRBV29-1, the J gene TRBJ2-3; 7 bases fit TRBD1. In germline, CDR1 is SQVTM, CDR2 ANQGSEA. V was pared by 8 bases and J by 0 bases, with 8 bases of the junction left unmatched. The CDR3 totals 14 residues.

The V gene is TRBV2, the J gene TRBJ1-1; D is unresolved. The germline V gene has CDR1 SNHLY and CDR2 FYNNEI. This CDR3 is 15 amino acids long. V was trimmed by 3 bases and J by 4 bases, leaving 15 bases between them. The DNA of the CDR3 is TGTGCCAGCAGTGATGGGCCAGTGGTGGGCACTGAAGCTTTCTTT. Residues: CASSDGPVVGTEAFF.